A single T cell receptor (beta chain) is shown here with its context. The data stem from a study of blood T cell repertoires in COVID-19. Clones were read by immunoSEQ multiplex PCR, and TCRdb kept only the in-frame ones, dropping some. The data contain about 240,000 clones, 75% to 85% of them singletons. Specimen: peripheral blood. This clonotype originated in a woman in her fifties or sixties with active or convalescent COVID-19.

The CDR3 sequence: CASSWGGDTDTQYF. CDR3 nucleotides: TGTGCCAGCAGTTGGGGGGGGGACACAGATACGCAGTATTTT. The chain joins TRBV27 to TRBJ2-3; TRBD2 agrees at 7 bases. This CDR3 is built from 14 residues. Per the germline V gene, CDR1 is MNHEY and CDR2 is SMNVEV (reference sequence). The trim removed 4 bases at V and 2 bases at J, leaving 3 bases unmatched.